Listed below are T cell receptor beta chains from one sample, sequenced in a study of blood T cell repertoires in COVID-19. Data came from immunoSEQ multiplex PCR; TCRdb stores just in-frame clones and leaves some out. Found here are some 99,000 clones, around 84% of them singletons; the top ten hold roughly 13%. Sequenced: peripheral blood. The source is a woman in her sixties or seventies in a cohort sampled during active or convalescent COVID-19. Both conserved end residues are part of each CDR3. A D gene is named only where the DNA matches it firmly. Where a row states a size, it is once, few, many or the class of an expanded clone; other rows omit it.

D	size	J	V	CDR3	DNA
.	.	TRBJ2-5	TRBV10-1	CASSESRETQYF	TGCGCCAGCAGTGAGTCGCGAGAGACCCAGTACTTC
TRBD2	.	TRBJ2-1	TRBV19	CASSIPGLAVYNEQFF	TGTGCCAGTAGTATACCCGGACTAGCGGTCTACAATGAGCAGTTCTTC
.	.	TRBJ1-2	TRBV20-1	CSASKQSANYGYTF	TGCAGTGCTAGTAAACAGAGTGCTAACTATGGCTACACCTTC
TRBD1	.	TRBJ1-2	TRBV5-6	CASSKKPGQGADYGYTF	TGTGCCAGCAGCAAGAAACCGGGACAGGGGGCTGACTATGGCTACACCTTC
TRBD2	.	TRBJ2-3	TRBV4-1	CASSLTGGVSTDTQYF	TGCGCCAGCAGCCTCACGGGGGGGGTTAGCACAGATACGCAGTATTTT
TRBD1	.	TRBJ1-5	TRBV5-1	CASSLGTGMRQPQHF	TGCGCCAGCAGCTTGGGGACAGGGATGCGTCAGCCCCAGCATTTT
.	.	TRBJ1-1	TRBV3-1/TRBV3-2	CASSRPGLGNTEAFF	TGTGCCAGCAGCCGTCCAGGCTTGGGGAACACTGAAGCTTTCTTT
.	.	TRBJ1-2	TRBV6-1	CASSEAGVYGYTF	TGTGCCAGCAGTGAAGCGGGCGTCTATGGCTACACCTTC
.	.	TRBJ2-4	TRBV30	CAWSVGDIQYF	TGTGCCTGGAGTGTCGGGGACATTCAGTACTTC
.	.	TRBJ2-3	TRBV19	CASMGHSTDTQYF	TGTGCCAGTATGGGACACAGCACAGATACGCAGTATTTT
.	.	TRBJ1-3	TRBV7-9	CASSLASGNTIYF	TGTGCCAGCAGCTTGGCCTCTGGAAACACCATATATTTT
TRBD2	.	TRBJ2-3	TRBV27	CASSYQPGLAGEYF	TGTGCCAGCAGTTACCAACCCGGACTAGCGGGGGAGTATTTT
TRBD1	.	TRBJ1-2	TRBV4-2	CASSQVEGGNYGYTF	TGTGCCAGCAGCCAAGTGGAAGGGGGCAACTATGGCTACACCTTC
.	.	TRBJ1-5	TRBV19	CASSSVPSANQPQHF	TGTGCCAGTAGTAGCGTACCTTCCGCCAATCAGCCCCAGCATTTT
TRBD1	.	TRBJ2-2	TRBV9	CASSVASNWGQGATGELFF	TGTGCCAGCAGCGTAGCCTCTAATTGGGGACAGGGGGCCACCGGGGAGCTGTTTTTT
.	.	TRBJ1-2	TRBV6-7	CASSYRTVGATTF	TGTGCCAGCAGTTACAGGACGGTAGGGGCTACAACCTTC
.	.	TRBJ2-1	TRBV3-1/TRBV3-2	CASSQSSGDHNEQFF	TGTGCCAGCAGCCAAAGTTCGGGAGATCACAATGAGCAGTTCTTC
.	.	TRBJ1-1	TRBV11-1	CASSFTGSAEAFF	TGTGCCAGCAGCTTTACAGGGTCCGCTGAAGCTTTCTTT
TRBD1	.	TRBJ2-7	TRBV5-1	CASSLPPTGAMNEQYF	TGCGCCAGCAGCTTGCCCCCGACAGGGGCGATGAACGAGCAGTACTTC
.	.	TRBJ1-6	TRBV7-9	CASSPIGTMDSPLHF	TGTGCCAGCAGCCCCATAGGGACTATGGATTCACCCCTCCACTTT
TRBD2	.	TRBJ2-7	TRBV6-1	CASSARGTRSSYEQYF	TGTGCCAGCAGTGCTCGGGGGACTAGGAGCTCCTACGAGCAGTACTTC
.	.	TRBJ1-5	TRBV12-3/TRBV12-4	CASSLGQGQPQHF	TGTGCCAGCAGTTTAGGCCAGGGTCAGCCCCAGCATTTT
.	.	TRBJ1-5	TRBV19	CASRIRVAVDSNQPQHF	TGTGCCAGTAGGATACGGGTTGCAGTAGATAGCAATCAGCCCCAGCATTTT
.	.	TRBJ2-6	TRBV27	CASRERGLGVLTF	TGTGCCAGCAGGGAAAGGGGCTTAGGCGTCCTGACTTTC
TRBD1	.	TRBJ1-1	TRBV27	CASSLKAGGIGTEAFF	TGTGCCAGCAGTTTGAAGGCAGGGGGGATAGGTACTGAAGCTTTCTTT
.	.	TRBJ2-1	TRBV19	CATTPGGRPFNEQFF	TGTGCCACCACTCCGGGGGGCCGACCTTTCAATGAGCAGTTCTTC
TRBD2	.	TRBJ2-7	TRBV19	CASSSPGLAGTYEQYF	TGTGCCAGTAGTTCTCCTGGACTAGCGGGTACGTACGAGCAGTACTTC
.	.	TRBJ2-7	TRBV6-5	CASSYGQSSYEQYF	TGTGCCAGCAGTTATGGGCAGTCCTCCTACGAGCAGTACTTC
TRBD2	few	TRBJ2-3	TRBV24-1	CATSENSGGPDTQYF	TGTGCCACCAGTGAAAATAGCGGGGGGCCAGATACGCAGTATTTT
.	.	TRBJ2-7	TRBV2	CASTRHSYEQYF	TGTGCCAGCACGCGGCACTCCTACGAGCAGTACTTC
TRBD1	few	TRBJ2-5	TRBV27	CASSWGQGETQYF	TGTGCCAGCAGTTGGGGACAGGGGGAGACCCAGTACTTC
TRBD1	.	TRBJ1-4	TRBV7-9	CASSWDRGNEKLFF	TGTGCCAGCAGCTGGGACAGGGGAAATGAAAAACTGTTTTTT
TRBD1	.	TRBJ2-1	TRBV5-6	CASTLTGGNYNEQFF	TGTGCCAGCACCCTAACAGGGGGAAACTACAATGAGCAGTTCTTC
.	.	TRBJ2-6	TRBV19	CASSIGSGANVLTF	TGTGCCAGTAGTATCGGCTCTGGGGCCAACGTCCTGACTTTC
.	.	TRBJ1-1	TRBV27	CASRGQPGRGTEAFF	TGTGCCAGCAGGGGACAACCAGGGAGAGGCACTGAAGCTTTCTTT
.	few	TRBJ1-1	TRBV6-5	CASRTSDRLNTEAFF	TGTGCCAGCAGGACCTCGGACAGATTGAACACTGAAGCTTTCTTT
TRBD1	.	TRBJ1-5	TRBV19	CASSIEATGGQPQHF	TGTGCCAGTAGTATAGAGGCGACAGGGGGCCAGCCCCAGCATTTT
.	few	TRBJ2-7	TRBV28	CASSLGGTPYEQYF	TGTGCCAGCAGTTTAGGCGGGACCCCCTACGAGCAGTACTTC